This T cell receptor beta chain emerged from a study of regulatory T cells. CDR3 length: 13 amino acids. CDR1 MDHEN and CDR2 SYDVKM come from the germline V gene. V was shortened by 6 bases and J by 0 bases, with 7 bases between the two germline ends. The PCR used 52 TRBV and 13 TRBJ primers. The data were produced by immunoSEQ multiplex PCR, yet TCRdb's version contains in-frame clones alone and is incomplete. The sample contains about 20,000 clones, 90% to 95% of which appear only once. This chain joins TRBV28 and TRBJ2-3; D gene uncertain. This clonotype originated in a child aged 2-9 years with CD3G deficiency. Material: CD8+ T cells sorted from blood. This CDR3 is CASSQLSTDTQYF. The DNA for the CDR3 is TGTGCCAGCAGCCAACTGAGCACAGATACGCAGTATTTT.